The 32 T cell receptor beta chains below were found in one sample sequenced in a study of T cell repertoires in cytomegalovirus infection. TCRdb recomputed calls from the reads with MiXCR, one row per CDR3 protein. The data show about 740,000 distinct CDR3 sequences, roughly 30% seen once. These TCRs' antigens remain unknown. This specimen was cultured PBMCs, taken from culture after CMV antigen stimulation. The receptors stem from a human donor in good health (CMV status not recorded). Some clones in this sample may be carry-over from other donors' samples.

The genes are TRBV7-6 and TRBJ2-7, with 7 bases aligning to TRBD2. Germline lookup yields CDR1 SGHVS and CDR2 FNYEAQ. The CDR3 totals 16 residues. The V segment lost 0 bases and the J segment 2 bases; nucleotides outside the gene matches: 7. For the CDR3, the DNA is TGTGCCAGCAGCTTAGCTGTTGCTAGCGGAACCTACGAGCAGTACTTC. It encodes CASSLAVASGTYEQYF.

This chain connects TRBV4-1 to TRBJ2-1, with TRBD1 as a possible D gene (6 bases). Germline-derived CDR1 and CDR2 are MGHRA and YSYEKL. This CDR3 is 15 amino acids long. V was shortened by 3 bases and J by 10 bases, with 19 bases between the two germline ends. The CDR3 region is CASSQGPEGQREQFF. DNA of the CDR3: TGCGCCAGCAGCCAGGGGCCTGAGGGACAACGAGAGCAGTTCTTC.

In its sample, this clonotype was seen a few times. This chain joins TRBV4-1 and TRBJ1-5; the D is unclear. Germline CDR1 is MGHRA and CDR2 is YSYEKL. This CDR3 comprises 20 residues. Trimming took off 4 bases at V and 6 bases at J, with 31 bases between the two ends. The CDR3 DNA follows: TGCGCCAGCAGCCCAGACATTCCCGGGTCCATGATCGGCTTTATTCAGCCCCAGCATTTT. It encodes CASSPDIPGSMIGFIQPQHF.

This chain uses TRBV6-1 with TRBJ1-2, with unresolved D. This CDR3 has 15 amino acids. The V end lost 3 bases, the J end lost 4 bases, and 15 bases lay between the germline ends. CDR1 is MNHNS, CDR2 SASEGT, per germline. CDR3 sequence: CASSEGTILAYGYTF. CDR3 coding DNA: TGTGCCAGCAGTGAGGGCACCATACTTGCCTATGGCTACACCTTC.

This chain joins TRBV6-2 or TRBV6-3 and TRBJ2-7; 10 bases align to TRBD2. With V trimmed by 6 bases and J by 0 bases, 11 bases remained unmatched. Germline CDR1 reads MNHEY; CDR2 reads SVGEGT. This CDR3 has 17 residues. The CDR3 DNA is TGTGCCAGCAGCCCCCCGCGGGCTAGCGGGAGCTCCTACGAGCAGTACTTC. Amino acids: CASSPPRASGSSYEQYF.

The rearrangement links TRBV4-1 to TRBJ2-3, with 13 nucleotides matching TRBD2. CDR1 is MGHRA and CDR2 is YSYEKL in the germline V gene. The CDR3 loop spans 16 amino acids. V lost 5 bases, J lost 6 bases, and 8 bases stayed unmatched. CDR3 amino acids: CASSVSGLAGMDTQYF. The CDR3 DNA is TGCGCCAGCAGCGTATCGGGACTAGCGGGGATGGATACGCAGTATTTT.

The V call is TRBV20-1, the J call TRBJ2-5, with D possibly TRBD1 on 5 matching bases. V was shortened by 6 bases and J by 4 bases, with 15 bases between the two germline ends. Germline-derived CDR1 and CDR2 are DFQATT and SNEGSKA (reference sequence). The CDR3 is made up of 13 amino acids. The CDR3 DNA reads TGCAGTGCATGGGGTAGGGGTGGAGAGACCCAGTACTTC. Its translation: CSAWGRGGETQYF.

With respect to this clonotype: Given a much more abundant clone one base away, this may be a read error. This chain connects TRBV6-2 or TRBV6-3 to TRBJ1-1; 10 positions agree with TRBD1. This CDR3 region has 12 residues. The trim removed 6 bases at V and 6 bases at J, leaving 1 base unmatched. Per the germline V gene, CDR1 is MNHEY and CDR2 is SVGEGT. Here the CDR3 DNA reads TGTGCCAGCAGGACAGGGGGCTCTGAAGCTTTCTTT. Translating gives CASRTGGSEAFF.

The chain's CDR3 is CASSLGVARGRWNGYTF. In DNA, the CDR3 is TGTGCCAGCAGCTTAGGAGTAGCCAGGGGGCGGTGGAATGGCTACACCTTC. This rearrangement joins TRBV7-6 to TRBJ1-2, with 8 bases lining up with TRBD1. The germline V gene encodes CDR1 SGHVS and CDR2 FNYEAQ. V was pared by 1 base and J by 6 bases, with 13 bases of the junction left unmatched. The CDR3 covers 17 residues.

The genes are TRBV20-1 and TRBJ2-7; D call uncertain. Trimming stripped 1 base from V and 3 bases from J, with 16 bases between. The CDR3 loop spans 15 amino acids. Germline V gene sequence: CDR1 DFQATT, CDR2 SNEGSKA (reference sequence). Here the CDR3 reads CSARAERGPGYEQYF. DNA for the CDR3: TGCAGTGCTAGAGCGGAGCGAGGCCCTGGCTACGAGCAGTACTTC.

The genes are TRBV6-5 and TRBJ1-1, with D uncertain. The CDR3 extends over 13 amino acids. The germline gives CDR1 MNHEY, CDR2 SVGAGI. Trimming took 2 bases from V and 5 from J, leaving 9 bases between them. CDR3 sequence reads: CASSYQDGTEAFF. In DNA, the CDR3 is TGTGCCAGCAGTTACCAGGACGGGACTGAAGCTTTCTTT.

The rearrangement joins TRBV6-5 to TRBJ1-2; D is uncertain. Per germline, CDR1 MNHEY and CDR2 SVGAGI. Between the trimmed V and J ends, which lost 5 bases and 1 base, there was a span of 11 bases. There are 14 residues in the CDR3. The CDR3 DNA sequence: TGTGCCAGCAGTCCAGCCTATAATAACTATGGCTACACCTTC. It yields the protein CASSPAYNNYGYTF.

V is TRBV28 and J is TRBJ1-4; D is ambiguous. Trimming took off 2 bases at V and 8 bases at J, with 18 bases between the two ends. The length of the CDR3 is 16 residues. CDR1 is MDHEN and CDR2 is SYDVKM in the germline V gene. CDR3 residues: CASSLTDPQTQEKLFF. CDR3 nucleotides: TGTGCCAGCAGTTTAACAGACCCACAGACACAAGAAAAACTGTTTTTT.

This clonotype was seen only a few times. V is TRBV7-2 and J is TRBJ2-7; D gene ambiguous. The V gene lost 5 bases and the J gene lost 3 bases, with 14 bases spanning the gap. From germline, CDR1 is SGHTA and CDR2 FQGNSA. The CDR3 totals 14 residues. The CDR3 spells CASSRLDQSYEQYF. The CDR3 DNA sequence: TGTGCCAGCAGCCGTCTGGACCAGAGCTACGAGCAGTACTTC. Full variable domain (rest looked up from reference TRBV7-2 and TRBJ2-7): GAGVSQSPSNKVTEKGKDVELRCDPISGHTALYWYRQSLGQGLEFLIYFQGNSAPDKSGLPSDRFSAERTGGSVSTLTIQRTQQEDSAVYLCASSRLDQSYEQYFGPGTRLTVT.

This clonotype was counted at least ten times. The chain is built from TRBV7-2 and TRBJ2-7; 7 bases agree with TRBD2. The CDR3 is made up of 14 amino acids. Germline trimming cut 2 bases from V and 4 bases from J; bases unmatched to any gene: 5. From germline, CDR1 is SGHTA and CDR2 FQGNSA. The DNA of the CDR3 is TGTGCCAGCAGCTTACTAGCGGCGACTTACGAGCAGTACTTC. Its protein product is CASSLLAATYEQYF.

The chain joins TRBV12-3 or TRBV12-4 to TRBJ2-7; TRBD1 matches 7 bases. After removal of 5 bases from V and 0 bases from J, the junction contained 4 bases not matched to a gene. The CDR3 contains 14 residues. The CDR3 nucleotides are TGTGCCAGCAGTCGACAGGGTGACTCCTACGAGCAGTACTTC. This encodes CASSRQGDSYEQYF.

V is TRBV7-2 and J is TRBJ2-3; the D gene is possibly TRBD1 (5 bases). Germline V CDR1 and CDR2: SGHTA, FQGNSA. Trimming pared 4 bases from V and 9 bases from J, leaving 32 bases between. The CDR3 runs to 19 residues. The DNA for the CDR3 is TGTGCCAGCAGCTCTCGTTTTATCACTCCCAATACTGGCAGGACAACGCAGTATTTT. It encodes CASSSRFITPNTGRTTQYF.

The chain links TRBV19 to TRBJ2-1, with D perhaps TRBD2 (6 bases). The CDR3 contains 16 residues. Trimming removed 5 bases from V and 3 bases from J, with 17 bases in between. Per the germline V gene, CDR1 is LNHDA and CDR2 is SQIVND (reference sequence). CDR3 in amino acids: CASSFPGGANYNEQFF. For the CDR3, the DNA is TGTGCCAGTAGTTTCCCTGGCGGGGCCAACTACAATGAGCAGTTCTTC.

The CDR3 loop reads CASRPRDGQETQYF. For the CDR3, the DNA is TGTGCCAGCAGACCACGGGACGGACAAGAGACCCAGTACTTC. The chain recombines TRBV7-8 with TRBJ2-5; the D gene could be TRBD1 or TRBD2 (5 bases each). Germline CDR1 reads SGHVS; CDR2 reads FQNEAQ. The CDR3 has 14 residues. The V gene lost 6 bases and the J gene lost 2 bases, with 13 bases spanning the gap.

This clonotype was counted only a few times. The chain joins TRBV29-1 to TRBJ1-4; D is ambiguous. Trimming left V 6 bases short and J 5 bases short, with 10 bases between. Germline CDR1 is SQVTM and CDR2 is ANQGSEA. This CDR3 has 12 residues. CDR3 nucleotide sequence: TGCAGCGTCCTGACACGGAATGAAAAACTGTTTTTT. Protein sequence: CSVLTRNEKLFF.

The V and J genes are TRBV7-8 and TRBJ2-5; D call uncertain. V was pared by 1 base and J by 0 bases, with 12 bases between. This CDR3 spans 16 amino acids. Germline values: CDR1 SGHVS, CDR2 FQNEAQ. The CDR3 region is CASSLEELLYQETQYF. The CDR3 DNA is TGTGCCAGCAGCTTAGAAGAGCTTCTGTACCAAGAGACCCAGTACTTC.

V gene TRBV20-1 combines with J gene TRBJ2-1; the match to TRBD2 covers 15 bases. This CDR3 spans 17 amino acids. With V trimmed by 5 bases and J by 3 bases, 8 bases remained unmatched. Germline-derived CDR1 and CDR2 are DFQATT and SNEGSKA (reference sequence). Here the CDR3 reads CSALGTSGGPYYNEQFF. DNA of the CDR3: TGCAGTGCTCTCGGGACTAGCGGGGGGCCTTACTACAATGAGCAGTTCTTC.

The chain links TRBV7-9 to TRBJ2-7; TRBD1 matches 7 bases. CDR1 SEHNR and CDR2 FQNEAQ come from the germline V gene (reference sequence). CDR3 length: 15 amino acids. Unmatched junction bases numbered 9, after V lost 5 bases and J lost 2 bases. The CDR3 sequence is CASSPPQTGTYEQYF. CDR3 in DNA: TGTGCCAGCAGCCCCCCACAGACAGGGACCTACGAGCAGTACTTC.

The CDR3 nucleotides are TGTGCCAGCAGTCTCCTAGCGGGGAGCGTTATCGGAGAGCAGTACTTC. This translates into CASSLLAGSVIGEQYF. V and J are TRBV27 and TRBJ2-7, with TRBD2 matching 9 bases. Germline CDR1 is MNHEY and CDR2 is SMNVEV (reference sequence). CDR3 length: 16 amino acids. Germline trimming cut 5 bases from V and 7 bases from J; bases unmatched to any gene: 15.

This clonotype was found many times. V and J are TRBV7-2 and TRBJ2-5; possibly TRBD1 or TRBD2 for D (6 bases each). Germline CDR1 SGHTA, CDR2 FQGNSA. With 5 bases removed from V and 5 bases from J, the gap between germline ends came to 9 bases. The CDR3 length is 12 residues. CDR3 region: CASSRGGETQYF. The CDR3 bases are TGTGCCAGCAGCCGAGGGGGGGAGACCCAGTACTTC.

The chain combines TRBV11-2 with TRBJ2-5; D perhaps matches TRBD1 (6 bases). Germline CDR1 SGHAT, CDR2 FQNNGV. CDR3 length: 15 amino acids. Trimming stripped 5 bases from V and 2 bases from J, with 15 bases between. The CDR3 spells CASSRTGTRQETQYF. CDR3 DNA sequence: TGTGCCAGCAGCCGAACTGGGACACGACAAGAGACCCAGTACTTC.

V gene TRBV7-8 combines with J gene TRBJ2-7; D remains ambiguous. Germline CDR1 reads SGHVS; CDR2 reads FQNEAQ. CDR3 length: 13 residues. V was cut by 3 bases and J by 6 bases, with 12 bases left in between. CDR3 protein: CASSFASWGEQYF. The CDR3 nucleotides are TGTGCCAGCAGCTTCGCTAGTTGGGGCGAGCAGTACTTC. The whole variable domain, remainder taken from reference TRBV7-8 and TRBJ2-7, is GAGVSQSPRYKVAKRGQDVALRCDPISGHVSLFWYQQALGQGPEFLTYFQNEAQLDKSGLPSDRFFAERPEGSVSTLKIQRTQQEDSAVYLCASSFASWGEQYFGPGTRLTVT.

V usage is TRBV10-3 and J usage is TRBJ2-1; 9 nucleotides agree with TRBD2. Germline V gene sequence: CDR1 ENHRY, CDR2 SYGVKD. This CDR3 has 16 residues. Unmatched junction bases numbered 10, after V lost 0 bases and J lost 10 bases. In DNA, the CDR3 is TGTGCCATCAGTGAGTCAGGCGGGGGGGCCAAAGAGGAGCAGTTCTTC. Its protein product is CAISESGGGAKEEQFF.

In its sample, this clonotype was seen a few times. The chain combines TRBV12-3 or TRBV12-4 with TRBJ2-7; tentative D call: TRBD1 (5 bases). Trimming took 5 bases from V and 3 from J, leaving 8 bases between them. The CDR3 spans 12 residues. CDR3 amino acids: CASSTGVYEQYF. CDR3 nucleotide sequence: TGTGCCAGCAGTACAGGAGTCTACGAGCAGTACTTC.

This clonotype was seen a handful of times. V is TRBV2 and J is TRBJ2-5; TRBD2 matches at 15 bases. J gave up 4 bases and V 5 bases, and 11 bases lay outside the gene matches. This CDR3 region has 18 residues. Germline V lookup: CDR1 SNHLY, CDR2 FYNNEI. The CDR3 region is CASSSGLAGGPHGETQYF. The CDR3 DNA reads as TGTGCCAGCAGTTCCGGACTAGCGGGAGGGCCTCACGGAGAGACCCAGTACTTC.

This clonotype was recorded many times. This chain connects TRBV12-3 or TRBV12-4 to TRBJ1-1, with a possible D match to TRBD1 (5 bases). Between the trimmed V and J ends, which lost 3 bases and 5 bases, there was a span of 13 bases. The CDR3 consists of 14 residues. The CDR3 DNA sequence: TGTGCCAGCAGTTTCATTCAGGGATCTACTGAAGCTTTCTTT. Its translation is CASSFIQGSTEAFF.

The V call is TRBV27, the J call TRBJ1-5; D is unclear. V lost 2 bases and J 6 bases, leaving 8 bases between the germline ends. There are 13 residues in the CDR3. Germline CDR1 and CDR2: MNHEY and SMNVEV (reference sequence). The CDR3 DNA follows: TGTGCCAGCAGTTTAATTTCTAGTCAGCCCCAGCATTTT. This gives the protein CASSLISSQPQHF.